The rows below give T cell receptor beta chains drawn from one sample of a study of blood T cell repertoires in COVID-19. TCRdb keeps only in-frame clones here, not all; method: immunoSEQ multiplex PCR. Among some 190,000 clones listed, around 84% were seen once. The sequencing input was PBMCs or T cells enriched from blood (not recorded which). The source of these receptors is a woman aged 25 to 45 who had recovered from COVID-19. Each CDR3 is given with its conserved first and last residue. Each record gives: J gene, V gene, D gene, clone size, CDR3 protein, CDR3 DNA. The D gene is left open where the match is weak. Some rows mark clone size as missing; the rest say once, few, many or name a class of expanded clone.

J: TRBJ2-7; V: TRBV7-6; D: TRBD1; size: NA; CDR3: CASSSTGVEQYF; DNA: TGTGCCAGCAGCTCAACAGGGGTCGAGCAGTACTTC
J: TRBJ1-2; V: TRBV15; D: TRBD1; size: NA; CDR3: CATSPADRIKGYTF; DNA: TGTGCCACCAGCCCCGCGGACAGGATAAAGGGCTACACCTTC
J: TRBJ1-4; V: TRBV3-1/TRBV3-2; D: NA; size: NA; CDR3: CASSQVYTGRDEKLFF; DNA: TGTGCCAGCAGCCAAGTTTATACAGGGCGGGATGAAAAACTGTTTTTT
J: TRBJ2-3; V: TRBV6-4; D: NA; size: NA; CDR3: CASSAGVSTDTQYF; DNA: TGTGCCAGCAGTGCCGGGGTTAGCACAGATACGCAGTATTTT
J: TRBJ2-1; V: TRBV30; D: TRBD1; size: NA; CDR3: CAWMATGGYNEQFF; DNA: TGTGCCTGGATGGCCACAGGGGGGTACAATGAGCAGTTCTTC
J: TRBJ1-2; V: TRBV2; D: NA; size: few; CDR3: CASSDPSSVDRPYGYTF; DNA: TGTGCCAGCAGTGATCCATCGTCGGTCGACAGGCCCTATGGCTACACCTTC
J: TRBJ2-5; V: TRBV12-3/TRBV12-4; D: NA; size: NA; CDR3: CASSFRGTQYF; DNA: TGTGCCAGCAGTTTCCGGGGGACCCAGTACTTC
J: TRBJ1-5; V: TRBV9; D: NA; size: once; CDR3: CASSVGQSNQPQHF; DNA: TGTGCCAGCAGCGTAGGACAGTCCAATCAGCCCCAGCATTTT
J: TRBJ1-2; V: TRBV5-1; D: NA; size: NA; CDR3: CASSFRAPADGYTF; DNA: TGCGCCAGCAGCTTCAGGGCCCCCGCGGATGGCTACACCTTC
J: TRBJ1-5; V: TRBV18; D: NA; size: NA; CDR3: CASSPSTDSNQPQHF; DNA: TGTGCCAGCTCACCTTCGACAGATAGCAATCAGCCCCAGCATTTT
J: TRBJ2-7; V: TRBV19; D: TRBD2; size: NA; CDR3: CASSTASGKGYEQYF; DNA: TGTGCCAGTAGTACCGCTAGCGGGAAGGGGTACGAGCAGTACTTC
J: TRBJ2-7; V: TRBV7-2; D: NA; size: NA; CDR3: CASSDRDWLTYEQYF; DNA: TGTGCCAGCAGCGACCGGGACTGGCTTACCTACGAGCAGTACTTC
J: TRBJ2-2; V: TRBV25-1; D: TRBD1; size: NA; CDR3: CASTSQGRNTGELFF; DNA: TGTGCCAGCACCTCACAGGGGCGGAACACCGGGGAGCTGTTTTTT
J: TRBJ2-5; V: TRBV29-1; D: NA; size: NA; CDR3: CSVARAQETQYF; DNA: TGCAGCGTTGCCAGGGCCCAAGAGACCCAGTACTTC
J: TRBJ2-3; V: TRBV19; D: NA; size: NA; CDR3: CASSAFPRSVFADTQYF; DNA: TGTGCCAGTAGTGCCTTTCCTAGGTCTGTCTTCGCAGATACGCAGTATTTT
J: TRBJ2-3; V: TRBV28; D: NA; size: few; CDR3: CASSGASDSGDTQYF; DNA: TGTGCCAGCAGTGGGGCCAGTGACAGTGGGGATACGCAGTATTTT
J: TRBJ2-1; V: TRBV10-3; D: TRBD2; size: NA; CDR3: CAISDLTSGLPVSEQFF; DNA: TGTGCCATCAGTGATCTCACTAGCGGCCTTCCGGTCAGTGAGCAGTTCTTC
J: TRBJ2-7; V: TRBV29-1; D: NA; size: once; CDR3: CSVRQAWDEQYF; DNA: TGCAGCGTCCGGCAGGCCTGGGACGAGCAGTACTTC
J: TRBJ1-4; V: TRBV18; D: NA; size: NA; CDR3: CASSPPGGEKLFF; DNA: TGTGCCAGCTCACCACCGGGAGGGGAAAAACTGTTTTTT
J: TRBJ1-6; V: TRBV3-1/TRBV3-2; D: TRBD1; size: NA; CDR3: CASSQGQGENSPLHF; DNA: TGTGCCAGCAGCCAGGGACAGGGCGAAAATTCACCCCTCCACTTT
J: TRBJ2-1; V: TRBV20-1; D: NA; size: NA; CDR3: CSASATADEQFF; DNA: TGCAGTGCTAGTGCCACAGCGGATGAGCAGTTCTTC
J: TRBJ1-1; V: TRBV7-2; D: NA; size: NA; CDR3: CASRRFGGNTEAFF; DNA: TGTGCCAGCAGGCGGTTCGGGGGGAACACTGAAGCTTTCTTT